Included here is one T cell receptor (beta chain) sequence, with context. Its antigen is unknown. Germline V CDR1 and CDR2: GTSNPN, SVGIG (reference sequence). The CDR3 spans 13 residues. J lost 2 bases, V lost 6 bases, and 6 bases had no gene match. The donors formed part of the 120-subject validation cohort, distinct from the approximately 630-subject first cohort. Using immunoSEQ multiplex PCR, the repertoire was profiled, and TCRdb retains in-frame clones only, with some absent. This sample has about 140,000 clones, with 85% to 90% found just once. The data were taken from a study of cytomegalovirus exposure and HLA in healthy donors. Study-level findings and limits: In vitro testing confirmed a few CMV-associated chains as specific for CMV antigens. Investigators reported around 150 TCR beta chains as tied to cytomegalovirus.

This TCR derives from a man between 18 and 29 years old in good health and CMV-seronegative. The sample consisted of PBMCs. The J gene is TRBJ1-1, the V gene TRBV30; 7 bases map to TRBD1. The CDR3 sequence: CACNRDSNTEAFF. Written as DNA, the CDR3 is TGTGCCTGCAACCGGGACAGTAACACTGAAGCTTTCTTT.